The rows below give T cell receptor beta chains drawn from one sample of a study of blood T cell repertoires in COVID-19. Data came from immunoSEQ multiplex PCR; TCRdb stores just in-frame clones and leaves some out. The sample lists around 46,000 clones; about 85% were seen once. The specimen was peripheral blood. The receptors shown here come from a human donor in a cohort sampled during active COVID-19. CDR3s include the opening cysteine and the closing phenylalanine or tryptophan. Fields, in order: V gene, J gene, D gene, CDR3 protein. A D gene is named only where the DNA matches it firmly.

>TRBV12-5|TRBJ2-5|TRBD2
CASGFPAGALGETQYF
>TRBV5-4|TRBJ2-1|NA
CASSSGAGDEQFF
>TRBV6-6|TRBJ1-1|TRBD1
CASIGQGATEAFF
>TRBV5-1|TRBJ2-7|TRBD1
CASSLAPGQTYEQYF
>TRBV19|TRBJ1-3|NA
CASSIWGDSGNTIYF
>TRBV7-8|TRBJ2-7|NA
CASSHRGGTPITYEQYF
>TRBV25-1|TRBJ2-2|NA
CASSLIGEAGELFF
>TRBV29-1|TRBJ1-1|TRBD1
CSAEPGQGIGAFF
>TRBV5-1|TRBJ2-3|NA
CASSLAPGPDTQYF
>TRBV5-1|TRBJ2-1|NA
CASSSGGAGVFNEQFF
>TRBV7-9|TRBJ2-3|NA
CASSPRTHTDTQYF
>TRBV30|TRBJ2-1|NA
CAWSVGGGRGEQFF
>TRBV10-3|TRBJ1-4|NA
CAIAPSGRQEKLFF
>TRBV7-2|TRBJ2-1|TRBD2
CASSPSSGRAPEQFF
>TRBV30|TRBJ2-1|TRBD2
CAWSVRGGRTEQFF
>TRBV15|TRBJ2-1|TRBD1
CATSRGTGGFGSEQFF
>TRBV4-1|TRBJ1-1|NA
CASSPQWGDTEAFF
>TRBV3-1/TRBV3-2|TRBJ1-5|NA
CASSPGNQPQHF
>TRBV3-1/TRBV3-2|TRBJ2-2|NA
CASSPPSVNTGELFF
>TRBV5-6|TRBJ2-1|NA
CASSLAVTPSRNEQFF
>TRBV15|TRBJ1-1|NA
CATSRDLLRGTDEAFF
>TRBV30|TRBJ2-3|NA
CAWTVSSTDTQYF
>TRBV27|TRBJ2-2|NA
CASSLLAGRNTGELFF
>TRBV3-1/TRBV3-2|TRBJ2-7|NA
CASSQAYEQYF
>TRBV9|TRBJ2-7|NA
CARSGGAGTGGYEQYF
>TRBV9|TRBJ2-7|NA
CASSVAESRGSDEQYF
>TRBV5-6|TRBJ1-2|NA
CASTPSRRSYGYTF
>TRBV5-8|TRBJ2-5|NA
CASSRTGSSGQTQYF
>TRBV6-2/TRBV6-3|TRBJ1-5|NA
CASSYGGGGQPQHF
>TRBV3-1/TRBV3-2|TRBJ1-3|TRBD1
CASSLRQGSGNTIYF
>TRBV3-1/TRBV3-2|TRBJ2-5|TRBD2
CASSQGASGRAETQYF
>TRBV30|TRBJ2-7|TRBD1
CAWSAGTAPYEQYF
>TRBV9|TRBJ2-1|TRBD2
CASTPGGGNYNEQFF
>TRBV6-5|TRBJ1-1|TRBD1
CASTPRQGRTEAFF
>TRBV5-4|TRBJ2-5|NA
CASSYRGETQYF
>TRBV19|TRBJ1-1|TRBD1
CATFGTGENTEAFF
>TRBV4-2|TRBJ2-1|NA
CASSQEARGEQFF
>TRBV21-1|TRBJ2-3|NA
CASSKSVLAGSTDTQYF
>TRBV6-5|TRBJ1-2|TRBD1
CASSYVDRGGYGYTF
>TRBV7-9|TRBJ2-7|NA
CASEGENYEQYF
>TRBV20-1|TRBJ2-7|TRBD2
CSASSPAGGDYEQYF
>TRBV9|TRBJ1-2|NA
CASSVGRGDYGYTF
>TRBV6-5|TRBJ1-6|NA
CASRLDFSGNSPLHF
>TRBV6-5|TRBJ2-7|NA
CASSRDSYEQYF
>TRBV11-2|TRBJ1-4|NA
CASSKRRATNEKLFF
>TRBV2|TRBJ2-6|NA
CASSANRAGANVLTF
>TRBV28|TRBJ1-2|TRBD1
CASSLRASRGQDGYTF
>TRBV7-5|TRBJ2-5|NA
CARSHRTSGEETQYF
>TRBV29-1|TRBJ2-5|NA
CSVQGQGLETQYF
>TRBV12-3/TRBV12-4|TRBJ1-1|NA
CASRGLVTEAFF
>TRBV18|TRBJ2-5|NA
CASHDYQGETQYF
>TRBV6-5|TRBJ1-5|NA
CASRPSGGGQPQHF
>TRBV28|TRBJ2-4|NA
CASSSPSGTGSKNIQYF
>TRBV5-1|TRBJ2-1|NA
CASSLGGAGYNEQFF
>TRBV11-1|TRBJ2-2|TRBD2
CASSFLAGVRGELFF